The entry that follows covers one T cell receptor beta chain sequence. Its ends do not fully match the called genes, so a read error is possible. The data derive from a study of T cells in tuberculosis. Study-level information: T cells were selected with CD1B tetramers loaded with glucose monomycolate.

This CDR3 spans 13 amino acids. Germline V lookup: CDR1 SGHKS, CDR2 YYEKEE (reference sequence). Sequenced by immunoSEQ multiplex PCR; TCRdb stores in-frame clones only, minus some. This sample has approximately 100,000 clones, with more than 75% found just once. Sorting used thawed, overnight-rested PBMC stained with anti-CD3, a viability dye and GMM-loaded CD1B tetramer. The lipid loaded on the CD1B tetramers was C32 glucose monomycolate from Rhodococcus equi. Tetramer-sorted PBMC had been CD14 monocyte-depleted before freezing. Input material: CD1b-GMM tetramer-negative cells sorted from PBMCs. This sequence was found in an adult woman with latent tuberculosis. The chain couples TRBV5-5 to TRBJ2-1; 7 positions match TRBD1. The CDR3 region is CASSFSSRDSHIF. CDR3 bases: TGTGCCAGCAGCTTCTCATCCCGGGACAGTCATATCTTC.